This is a list of T cell receptor beta chains from one sample in a study of shared clonotypes between healthy human individuals. The protocol was immunoSEQ multiplex PCR, while the TCRdb copy is restricted to in-frame clones and leaves out a portion. Counted here are about 470,000 clones, roughly 77% occurring once; the ten biggest clones make up about 13%. The source material was PBMCs. The source of these receptors is a middle-aged woman in good health. Some clones in this sample may be carry-over from other donors' samples. The CDR3 runs from the conserved cysteine through the conserved F or W. A D gene is named only where the DNA matches it firmly. Only some rows state a clone size, as once, few, many or a class for expanded clones.

abundance: few; v_gene: TRBV7-7; j_gene: TRBJ2-1; d_gene: .; CDR3aa: CASSPPGAVNEQFF; CDR3nt: TGTGCCAGCAGCCCCCCGGGGGCAGTCAATGAGCAGTTCTTC
abundance: once; v_gene: TRBV5-1; j_gene: TRBJ1-4; d_gene: .; CDR3aa: CASGERGGDEKLFF; CDR3nt: TGCGCCAGCGGCGAGAGGGGAGGGGATGAAAAACTGTTTTTT
abundance: .; v_gene: TRBV30; j_gene: TRBJ2-3; d_gene: .; CDR3aa: CAWSPLRRTTDTQYF; CDR3nt: TGTGCCTGGAGCCCTTTGCGGAGGACCACAGATACGCAGTATTTT
abundance: .; v_gene: TRBV27; j_gene: TRBJ1-1; d_gene: .; CDR3aa: CASSFRPIRTEAFF; CDR3nt: TGTGCCAGCAGTTTCAGGCCGATTAGGACTGAAGCTTTCTTT
abundance: .; v_gene: TRBV28; j_gene: TRBJ2-7; d_gene: .; CDR3aa: CASSSWSGHTYEQYF; CDR3nt: TGTGCCAGCAGTTCGTGGAGCGGGCATACATACGAGCAGTACTTC
abundance: few; v_gene: TRBV21-1; j_gene: TRBJ1-5; d_gene: .; CDR3aa: CASFLGQTRNQPQHF; CDR3nt: TGTGCCAGTTTCCTAGGGCAGACTCGCAATCAGCCCCAGCATTTT
abundance: .; v_gene: TRBV11-1; j_gene: TRBJ2-5; d_gene: .; CDR3aa: CASSRRALEETQYF; CDR3nt: TGTGCCAGCAGCCGCAGGGCCCTGGAAGAGACCCAGTACTTC
abundance: .; v_gene: TRBV7-2; j_gene: TRBJ2-5; d_gene: .; CDR3aa: CASSLREGGRGVPQETQYF; CDR3nt: TGTGCCAGCAGCTTACGCGAAGGGGGCAGGGGGGTTCCCCAAGAGACCCAGTACTTC
abundance: .; v_gene: TRBV29-1; j_gene: TRBJ1-3; d_gene: .; CDR3aa: CSVGVTGNTIYF; CDR3nt: TGCAGCGTGGGAGTAACTGGAAACACCATATATTTT
abundance: .; v_gene: TRBV5-1; j_gene: TRBJ2-2; d_gene: TRBD1; CDR3aa: CASSLGPGGPLTGELFF; CDR3nt: TGCGCCAGCAGCTTGGGCCCAGGGGGCCCTCTCACCGGGGAGCTGTTTTTT
abundance: .; v_gene: TRBV28; j_gene: TRBJ2-3; d_gene: .; CDR3aa: CASSSTGLVTDTQYF; CDR3nt: TGTGCCAGCAGCTCCACAGGGCTTGTCACAGATACGCAGTATTTT
abundance: .; v_gene: TRBV13; j_gene: TRBJ2-7; d_gene: .; CDR3aa: CASSLGGELRGEQYF; CDR3nt: TGTGCCAGCAGCTTAGGGGGGGAACTTAGGGGCGAGCAGTACTTC
abundance: .; v_gene: TRBV19; j_gene: TRBJ2-1; d_gene: .; CDR3aa: CASSNRVSSYNEQFF; CDR3nt: TGTGCCAGTAGCAACAGGGTATCATCCTACAATGAGCAGTTCTTC
abundance: .; v_gene: TRBV29-1; j_gene: TRBJ1-2; d_gene: .; CDR3aa: CSSSGQNNYGYTF; CDR3nt: TGCAGCTCTTCGGGCCAAAATAACTATGGCTACACCTTC
abundance: .; v_gene: TRBV28; j_gene: TRBJ2-7; d_gene: .; CDR3aa: CASSFRGTEQYF; CDR3nt: TGTGCCAGCAGTTTTCGGGGTACCGAGCAGTACTTC
abundance: .; v_gene: TRBV7-6; j_gene: TRBJ2-3; d_gene: TRBD2; CDR3aa: CASSLGWTSGRAYGTDTQYF; CDR3nt: TGTGCCAGCAGCTTAGGGTGGACTAGCGGGAGGGCCTATGGCACAGATACGCAGTATTTT
abundance: .; v_gene: TRBV7-3; j_gene: TRBJ2-1; d_gene: TRBD2; CDR3aa: CASSLRGLAGGPEPYNEQFF; CDR3nt: TGTGCCAGCAGCTTAAGGGGACTAGCGGGAGGGCCAGAACCCTACAATGAGCAGTTCTTC
abundance: .; v_gene: TRBV5-1; j_gene: TRBJ2-1; d_gene: TRBD2; CDR3aa: CASSLVREAFSYNEQFF; CDR3nt: TGCGCCAGCAGCTTGGTCCGGGAGGCGTTCTCCTACAATGAGCAGTTCTTC
abundance: .; v_gene: TRBV11-3; j_gene: TRBJ2-2; d_gene: TRBD1; CDR3aa: CASSLNRGTGELFF; CDR3nt: TGTGCCAGCAGCTTAAACAGGGGAACCGGGGAGCTGTTTTTT
abundance: .; v_gene: TRBV15; j_gene: TRBJ1-5; d_gene: .; CDR3aa: CATSKSNNQPQHF; CDR3nt: TGTGCCACCAGCAAATCAAACAATCAGCCCCAGCATTTT
abundance: .; v_gene: TRBV7-9; j_gene: TRBJ1-5; d_gene: .; CDR3aa: CASGWGDKESAQHF; CDR3nt: TGTGCCAGCGGATGGGGGGACAAGGAATCAGCCCAGCATTTT
abundance: .; v_gene: TRBV18; j_gene: TRBJ1-2; d_gene: .; CDR3aa: CASSPIRDTKRGYTF; CDR3nt: TGTGCCAGCTCACCGATAAGGGACACCAAAAGGGGCTACACCTTC
abundance: .; v_gene: TRBV7-8; j_gene: TRBJ2-3; d_gene: TRBD1; CDR3aa: CASSLDRGWTDTQYF; CDR3nt: TGTGCCAGCAGCTTAGACAGGGGGTGGACAGATACGCAGTATTTT
abundance: .; v_gene: TRBV5-6; j_gene: TRBJ2-7; d_gene: TRBD2; CDR3aa: CASSLGAGVLSYEQYF; CDR3nt: TGTGCCAGCAGCTTGGGAGCGGGAGTCTTATCCTACGAGCAGTACTTC
abundance: .; v_gene: TRBV5-4; j_gene: TRBJ2-7; d_gene: .; CDR3aa: CASSSGPPKGEQYF; CDR3nt: TGTGCCAGCAGCTCGGGCCCTCCTAAGGGGGAGCAGTACTTC
abundance: .; v_gene: TRBV29-1; j_gene: TRBJ2-5; d_gene: .; CDR3aa: CSVGEQETQYF; CDR3nt: TGCAGCGTGGGGGAACAAGAGACCCAGTACTTC
abundance: .; v_gene: TRBV28; j_gene: TRBJ2-7; d_gene: .; CDR3aa: CASLRRGHGGYEQYF; CDR3nt: TGTGCCAGCCTCCGGCGGGGGCATGGAGGTTACGAGCAGTACTTC